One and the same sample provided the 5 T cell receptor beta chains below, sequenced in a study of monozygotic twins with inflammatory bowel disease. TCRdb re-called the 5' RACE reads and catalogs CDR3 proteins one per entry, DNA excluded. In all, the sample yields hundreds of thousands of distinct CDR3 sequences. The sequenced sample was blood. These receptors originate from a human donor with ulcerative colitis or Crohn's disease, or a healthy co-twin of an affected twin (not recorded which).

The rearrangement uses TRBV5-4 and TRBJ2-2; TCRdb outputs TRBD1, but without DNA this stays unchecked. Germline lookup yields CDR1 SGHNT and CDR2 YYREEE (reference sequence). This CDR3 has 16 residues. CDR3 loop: CASSLGDNNPTGELFF.

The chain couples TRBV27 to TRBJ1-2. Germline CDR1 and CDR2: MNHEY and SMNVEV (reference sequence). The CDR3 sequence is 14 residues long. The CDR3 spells CATRGGRTDVGYTF.

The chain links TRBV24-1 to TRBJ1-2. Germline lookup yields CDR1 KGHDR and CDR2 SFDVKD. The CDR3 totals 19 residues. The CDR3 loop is CATSVLGGALRKRRYGYTF.

The CDR3 loop reads CASSLVIGADTQYF. The chain combines TRBV5-1 with TRBJ2-3. This CDR3 is 14 amino acids long. Per germline, CDR1 SGHRS and CDR2 YFSETQ.

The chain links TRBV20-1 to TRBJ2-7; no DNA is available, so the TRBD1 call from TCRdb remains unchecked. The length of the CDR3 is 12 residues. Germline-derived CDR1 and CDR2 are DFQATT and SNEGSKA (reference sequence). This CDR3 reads CSAPGTPGEQYF.